Listed below are T cell receptor beta chains from one sample, sequenced in a study of blood T cells in healthy people across ages. TCRdb reprocessed the 5' RACE reads with MiXCR, giving one entry per CDR3 protein. The sample records hundreds of thousands of distinct CDR3 sequences, 24% being singletons. The same specimen was also included in a second study, on T cells of mothers and their children.

Input material: blood. Receptors originate from a boy younger than 18 in good health. The CDR3 runs from the conserved cysteine through the conserved F or W. A D gene is named only where the DNA matches it firmly. Size values are once, few and many counts, or a class for expanded clones, and some rows have none.

clone_size,v_call,j_call,d_call,cdr3_nt,cdr3_aa
few,TRBV11-2,TRBJ1-2,.,TGTGCCAGCAGCCCATTAGACCTTAGAGCCTCTGGCTACACCTTC,CASSPLDLRASGYTF
.,TRBV5-1,TRBJ2-7,TRBD1,TGCGCCAGCAGCATCTCCGGGGACAGGGGCTACGAGCAGTACTTC,CASSISGDRGYEQYF
few,TRBV29-1,TRBJ2-7,.,TGCAGCGTTGTGACCTACAACGAGCAGTACTTC,CSVVTYNEQYF
many,TRBV6-2/TRBV6-3,TRBJ2-5,TRBD1,TGTGCCAGCCATACAGGGGAACAAGAGACCCAGTACTTC,CASHTGEQETQYF
.,TRBV29-1,TRBJ2-7,.,TGCAGCGTTGTACGGCGGGAAGACCCCCACGAGCAGTACTTC,CSVVRREDPHEQYF
many,TRBV27,TRBJ1-4,.,TGTGCCAGCAGGGAAGTAGGGAATGAAAAACTGTTTTTT,CASREVGNEKLFF
.,TRBV12-3/TRBV12-4,TRBJ1-2,.,TGTGCCAGCAGTTCACGGACAGCTAACTATGGCTACACCTTC,CASSSRTANYGYTF
few,TRBV18,TRBJ2-5,TRBD1,TGTGCCAGCTCACCGACTTCAGGGGGCGCCGAGACCCAGTACTTC,CASSPTSGGAETQYF
.,TRBV7-2,TRBJ2-1,.,TGTGCCAGCAGCTTATTTTCGAGACAGAACGCTGAGCAGTTCTTC,CASSLFSRQNAEQFF
.,TRBV4-3,TRBJ2-6,.,TGCGCCAGCAGCCTCGGCCCGGCTGCTCCCTCGTCCGGGGCCAACGTCCTGACTTTC,CASSLGPAAPSSGANVLTF
.,TRBV29-1,TRBJ1-2,TRBD1,TGCAGCGTCGATGGTGGGACAGGGTTCGGCTACACCTTC,CSVDGGTGFGYTF
.,TRBV7-9,TRBJ2-1,.,TGTGCCAGCAGCTTAGCGGGTCTCAGGGACTCCTACAATGAGCAGTTCTTC,CASSLAGLRDSYNEQFF
few,TRBV10-3,TRBJ1-6,.,TGTGCCATCAACCGGGACGGAGGTAATTCACCCCTCCACTTT,CAINRDGGNSPLHF